This T cell receptor (beta chain) was recovered during a study of cytomegalovirus exposure and HLA in healthy donors. Findings of the study overall: Cytomegalovirus association was assigned to about 150 TCR beta chains. Apparent HLA restriction characterized most CMV-associated TCR beta chains in a later analysis. The sole available immune exposure information was CMV serostatus.

This clone was detected only once. Its specificity is unknown. PCR employed 60 Vbeta and 13 Jbeta primers. Measured with immunoSEQ multiplex PCR; TCRdb has only the in-frame clones, and not every one. Of about 150,000 clones in the sample, around 84% were seen once. The CDR3 length is 16 residues. V dropped 0 bases and J dropped 4; count of bases not matched to a gene: 8. CDR1 is SEHNR and CDR2 is FQNEAQ in the germline V gene (reference sequence). The source material was PBMCs. The chain recombines TRBV7-9 with TRBJ1-2; 7 bases fit TRBD1. The TCR sequence derives from a man aged 18 to 29 in good health and CMV-seronegative. This CDR3 reads CASSLAPETGSYGYTF. The CDR3 DNA reads as TGTGCCAGCAGCTTAGCCCCCGAGACAGGGAGCTATGGCTACACCTTC.